This T cell receptor (beta chain) was sequenced during a study of blood T cells in healthy people across ages. Germline assignment: CDR1 KGHSH and CDR2 LQKENI. The V gene lost 2 bases and the J gene lost 0 bases, with 10 bases spanning the gap. This CDR3 has 15 residues. Together with a sample-barcoded 5' primer, a J-beta primer mix was included in a second PCR lasting about 7 to 12 cycles. Each TCR beta cDNA got a 12-nucleotide random molecular identifier. TCRdb re-called the 5' RACE reads through MiXCR, storing one row per CDR3 protein. The table lists 600,000 to 1,000,000 distinct CDR3 sequences, around a quarter of them singletons. The same sample was also used in a study of T cells of mothers and their children.

The specimen sequenced was blood. V is TRBV18 and J is TRBJ2-5; the D gene is possibly TRBD1 (5 bases). The origin of this receptor is a boy aged 10-17 years in good health. CDR3 protein: CASSPGQRYQETQYF. CDR3 in DNA: TGTGCCAGCTCACCAGGACAACGTTACCAAGAGACCCAGTACTTC.